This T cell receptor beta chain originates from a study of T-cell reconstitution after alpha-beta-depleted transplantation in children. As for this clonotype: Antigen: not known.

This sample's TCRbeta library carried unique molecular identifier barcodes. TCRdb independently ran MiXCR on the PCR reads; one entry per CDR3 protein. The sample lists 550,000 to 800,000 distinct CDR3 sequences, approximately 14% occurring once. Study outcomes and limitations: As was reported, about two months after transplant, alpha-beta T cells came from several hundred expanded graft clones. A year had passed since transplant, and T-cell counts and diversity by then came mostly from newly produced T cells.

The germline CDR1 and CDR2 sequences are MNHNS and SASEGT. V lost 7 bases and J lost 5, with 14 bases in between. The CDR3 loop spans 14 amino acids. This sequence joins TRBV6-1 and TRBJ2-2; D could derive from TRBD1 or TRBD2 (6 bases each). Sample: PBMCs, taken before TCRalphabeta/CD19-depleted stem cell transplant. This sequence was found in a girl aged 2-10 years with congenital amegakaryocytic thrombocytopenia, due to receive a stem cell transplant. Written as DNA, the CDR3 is TGTGCCAGCATGACAGGCCGGGGGACCGGGGAGCTGTTTTTT. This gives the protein CASMTGRGTGELFF.